This entry describes one T cell receptor (beta chain). Its antigen is not identified. The data are from a study of OX40 agonist ivuxolimab in advanced cancers. The wider study: Head and neck, renal cell, melanoma or hepatocellular carcinoma were the cancers that dose-escalation patients had. Study outcomes and limitations: At 0.1 to 3.0 mg/kg, CD4+ and CD8+ blood T cells expanded clonally by week 6. Among the lowest peripheral clonal expansion occurred in 0.1-3.0 mg/kg partial responders.

Sequenced by immunoSEQ multiplex PCR; TCRdb stores in-frame clones only, minus some. The table lists 35,000 to 40,000 clones, 65% to 85% of them singletons, with around 21% in the top ten. CDR1 is SEHNR and CDR2 is FQNEAQ in the germline V gene (reference sequence). V trimming: 3 bases; J trimming: 4 bases; junction bases outside the gene matches: 9. This CDR3 has 16 residues. The V gene is TRBV7-9, the J gene TRBJ1-5; 7 positions agree with TRBD1. This TCR came from an adult with an advanced solid tumor such as melanoma, head and neck, liver or kidney cancer. This specimen was CD4+ or CD8+ T cells sorted from blood, taken in a trial of the OX40 agonist ivuxolimab. As DNA, the CDR3 is TGTGCCAGCAGCTTGACCACAGGGGCGGAAAATCAGCCCCAGCATTTT. It yields the protein CASSLTTGAENQPQHF.